Listed below are T cell receptor beta chains from one sample, sequenced in a study of metastatic and nonmetastatic thyroid tumors. Using MiXCR, TCRdb re-called clones from the PCR reads. The data show over 9,000 clones, approximately 30% seen once. The source material was adjacent normal tissue. The source is a male donor with papillary thyroid cancer or a benign thyroid nodule (not recorded which). Some clones in this sample may be carry-over from other donors' samples. Each CDR3 is given without its conserved first and last residue. D genes are given only for firm matches.

NA TRBJ1-6 TRBV30 AWSVPGTVTHSPLH
NA TRBJ2-6 TRBV6-4 ASSEGSGANVLT
TRBD2 TRBJ2-2 TRBV11-2 ASRLAGDTGELF
NA TRBJ1-1 TRBV19 ASSRGQGTAEAF
NA TRBJ1-1 TRBV4-1 ASSLGLNTEAF
NA TRBJ1-2 TRBV12-3/TRBV12-4 ASRYGGPSGYT
NA TRBJ2-3 TRBV20-1 SASSEGHDTQY
NA TRBJ1-4 TRBV5-1 ASSETAANEKLF
NA TRBJ2-7 TRBV11-2 ASSLGMGGLTYEQY
NA TRBJ2-7 TRBV11-3 ASSLDGSRELSEQY
TRBD2 TRBJ2-1 TRBV28 ASRPSGRYNEQF
NA TRBJ2-1 TRBV6-1 ASSERASGQTEQF
NA TRBJ2-2 TRBV6-2/TRBV6-3 ASSLVAGATGELF
NA TRBJ1-1 TRBV11-2 ASTPMSSRTEAF